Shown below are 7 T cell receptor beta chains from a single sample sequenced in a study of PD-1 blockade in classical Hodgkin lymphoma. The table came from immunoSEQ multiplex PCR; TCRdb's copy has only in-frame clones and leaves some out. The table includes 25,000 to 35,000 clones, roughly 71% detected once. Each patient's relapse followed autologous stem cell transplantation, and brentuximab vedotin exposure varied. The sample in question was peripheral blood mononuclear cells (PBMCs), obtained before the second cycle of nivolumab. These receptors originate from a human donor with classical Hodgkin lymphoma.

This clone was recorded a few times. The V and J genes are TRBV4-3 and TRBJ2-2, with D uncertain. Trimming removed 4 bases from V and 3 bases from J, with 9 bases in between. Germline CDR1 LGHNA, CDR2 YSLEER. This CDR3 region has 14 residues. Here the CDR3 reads CASSLGLYTGELFF. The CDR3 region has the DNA TGCGCCAGCAGCCTCGGGTTATACACCGGGGAGCTGTTTTTT.

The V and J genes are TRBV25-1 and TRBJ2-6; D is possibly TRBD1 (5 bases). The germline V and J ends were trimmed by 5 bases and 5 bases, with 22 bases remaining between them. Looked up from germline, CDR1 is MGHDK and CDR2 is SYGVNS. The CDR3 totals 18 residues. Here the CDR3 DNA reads TGTGCCAGCAGTTATCGGGCAACTGGACAAAGTCGGGCCAACGTCCTGACTTTC. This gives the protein CASSYRATGQSRANVLTF.

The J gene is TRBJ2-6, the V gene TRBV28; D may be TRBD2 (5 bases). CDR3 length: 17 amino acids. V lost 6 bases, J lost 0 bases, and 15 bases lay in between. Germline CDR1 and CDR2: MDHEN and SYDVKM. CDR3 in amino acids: CASSVVGSFSGANVLTF. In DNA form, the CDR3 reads TGTGCCAGCAGCGTTGTTGGGAGCTTCTCTGGGGCCAACGTCCTGACTTTC.

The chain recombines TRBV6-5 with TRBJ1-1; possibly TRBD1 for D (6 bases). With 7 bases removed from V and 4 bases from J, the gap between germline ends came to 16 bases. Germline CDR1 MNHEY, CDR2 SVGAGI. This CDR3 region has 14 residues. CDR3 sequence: CASTKGGGVTEAFF. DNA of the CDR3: TGTGCCAGCACTAAAGGTGGGGGCGTCACTGAAGCTTTCTTT.

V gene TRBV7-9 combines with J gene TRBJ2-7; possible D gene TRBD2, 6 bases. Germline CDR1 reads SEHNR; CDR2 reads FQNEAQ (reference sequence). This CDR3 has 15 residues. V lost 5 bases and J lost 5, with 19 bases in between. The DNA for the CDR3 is TGTGCCAGCAGCGTCGGTAGCGGCGGGTATCACGAGCAGTACTTC. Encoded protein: CASSVGSGGYHEQYF.

CDR3 region: CASSLGGRTNEKLFF. CDR3 DNA: TGTGCCAGCAGTTTAGGGGGTAGAACTAATGAAAAACTGTTTTTT. V and J are TRBV6-5 and TRBJ1-4, with D perhaps matching TRBD1 (6 bases). V lost 4 bases and J lost 1, with 10 bases in between. Per the germline V gene, CDR1 is MNHEY and CDR2 is SVGAGI. The CDR3 consists of 15 residues.

The CDR3 bases are TGTGCCAGCAGCATAGGTTACAATGAGCAGTTCTTC. Protein sequence: CASSIGYNEQFF. The genes are TRBV27 and TRBJ2-1; D gene unclear. CDR1 MNHEY and CDR2 SMNVEV come from the germline V gene (reference sequence). V was pared by 6 bases and J by 4 bases, with 7 bases between. This CDR3 is built from 12 residues.